These 30 T cell receptor beta chains share one sample of origin, sequenced in a study of blood T cell repertoires in COVID-19. Generated by immunoSEQ multiplex PCR, the TCRdb table keeps only in-frame clones and is missing some. The sample has fewer than 250,000 clones; roughly 80% are singletons. The specimen was PBMCs or T cells enriched from blood (not recorded which). The receptors shown here come from a woman aged 45-59 years who had been exposed to COVID-19.

In DNA, the CDR3 is TGTGCCAGCAGCTTAGAACAGGGATTATACTATGGCTACACCTTC. The encoded protein is CASSLEQGLYYGYTF. The V gene is TRBV11-2, the J gene TRBJ1-2; D possibly corresponds to TRBD1 (6 bases). This CDR3 region has 15 residues. Germline CDR1 SGHAT, CDR2 FQNNGV. The ends were cut back, 0 bases at V and 3 bases at J, with 11 bases in the middle.

This clone was seen a few times. The CDR3 nucleotides are TGCGCCAGCAGCGCGGACAGGAACACTGAAGCTTTCTTT. It is translated as CASSADRNTEAFF. The chain employs TRBV5-1 and TRBJ1-1, with D possibly being TRBD1 (6 bases). Germline V gene lookup returns CDR1 SGHRS and CDR2 YFSETQ. With 4 bases removed from V and 1 base from J, the gap between germline ends came to 8 bases. There are 13 residues in the CDR3.

The chain employs TRBV12-3 or TRBV12-4 and TRBJ1-1; TRBD1 aligns across 7 bases. J lost 8 bases, V lost 6 bases, and 6 bases had no gene match. The CDR3 runs to 12 residues. The CDR3 bases are TGTGCCAGCAGGGGACAGCCAAGGGAAGCTTTCTTT. Translated: CASRGQPREAFF.

The chain joins TRBV9 to TRBJ1-2; D might be TRBD1 (6 bases). CDR3 length: 13 amino acids. The V gene's germline CDR1 is SGDLS and CDR2 YYNGEE. V was trimmed by 4 bases and J by 6 bases, leaving 13 bases between them. CDR3 region: CASSLDRSHGYTF. As DNA, the CDR3 is TGTGCCAGCAGCCTCGACAGGAGCCATGGCTACACCTTC.

To note about this clone: At one boundary the junction diverges from the germline segment, which might be a read error. This rearrangement joins TRBV5-6 to TRBJ1-4; 9 nucleotides align to TRBD1. Germline V lookup: CDR1 SGHDT, CDR2 YYEEEE. This CDR3 has 14 residues. The CDR3 spells CASRLGQGNEKLFF. The CDR3 DNA follows: TGTGCCAGCAGGTTGGGACAGGGTAATGAAAAACTGTTTTTT. The full variable domain, in which reference TRBV5-6 and TRBJ1-4 provide the parts outside the CDR3, is DAGVTQSPTHLIKTRGQQVTLRCSPKSGHDTVSWYQQALGQGPQFIFQYYEEEERQRGNFPDRFSGHQFPNYSSELNVNALLLGDSALYLCASRLGQGNEKLFFGSGTQLSVL.

This rearrangement joins TRBV4-1 to TRBJ1-2; no reliable D call. CDR3 size: 14 residues. Deletions cut 0 bases from V and 2 bases from J, with 7 bases between. Germline V gives CDR1 MGHRA, CDR2 YSYEKL. CDR3 nucleotides: TGCGCCAGCAGCCAAGAAATGACAAACTATGGCTACACCTTC. It yields the protein CASSQEMTNYGYTF.

The chain combines TRBV28 with TRBJ1-6; TRBD1 agrees at 8 bases. V was clipped by 7 bases and J by 0 bases; unmatched bases: 8. The CDR3 totals 17 residues. CDR1 and CDR2 from the germline V gene are MDHEN and SYDVKM. CDR3 nucleotides: TGTGCCAGCACCGGACAGGGCCTGAACTCCTATAATTCACCCCTCCACTTT. Protein product: CASTGQGLNSYNSPLHF. Full variable domain (outside the CDR3, taken from reference TRBV28 and TRBJ1-6): DVKVTQSSRYLVKRTGEKVFLECVQDMDHENMFWYRQDPGLGLRLIYFSYDVKMKEKGDIPEGYSVSREKKERFSLILESASTNQTSMYLCASTGQGLNSYNSPLHFGNGTRLTVT.

The rearrangement links TRBV29-1 to TRBJ2-3, with TRBD1 identical over 7 bases. The V segment lost 7 bases and the J segment 2 bases; nucleotides outside the gene matches: 9. Germline V gene data show CDR1 as SQVTM and CDR2 as ANQGSEA. The CDR3 length is 14 residues. The CDR3 DNA is TGCAGCGCCGAGAGGGACAGCAACACAGATACGCAGTATTTT. It is translated as CSAERDSNTDTQYF.

The chain employs TRBV19 and TRBJ1-1; 9 bases match TRBD1. V lost 6 bases and J lost 5; bases outside the gene matches: 10. This CDR3 has 15 amino acids. Germline V gene data show CDR1 as LNHDA and CDR2 as SQIVND (reference sequence). The CDR3 DNA reads TGTGCCAGTAGCGGGCACCGGGACAGGGCTACTGAAGCTTTCTTT. Residues: CASSGHRDRATEAFF.

The J gene is TRBJ1-2, the V gene TRBV19; D might be TRBD1 (6 bases). CDR3 length: 14 residues. The germline V gene has CDR1 LNHDA and CDR2 SQIVND (reference sequence). The V gene lost 6 bases and the J gene lost 2 bases, with 13 bases spanning the gap. CDR3 loop: CASRETDRNYGYTF. The DNA of the CDR3 is TGTGCCAGTAGAGAAACGGACAGAAACTATGGCTACACCTTC.

The V call is TRBV5-4, the J call TRBJ2-6; 9 bases are a match to TRBD1. This CDR3 region has 15 residues. V trimming: 4 bases; J trimming: 5 bases; junction bases outside the gene matches: 4. From germline, CDR1 is SGHNT and CDR2 YYREEE (reference sequence). CDR3 protein: CASSPDRGWANVLTF. Written as DNA, the CDR3 is TGTGCCAGCAGCCCGGACAGGGGATGGGCCAACGTCCTGACTTTC.

The V and J genes are TRBV3-1 (or the pseudogene TRBV3-2) and TRBJ1-5; D ambiguous. CDR1 is LGHDT, CDR2 YNNKEL, per germline (reference sequence). V lost 1 base to trimming and J lost 11 bases, with 12 bases between them. The CDR3 has 13 amino acids. In nucleotides, the CDR3 is TGTGCCAGCAGCCAAGGGACTCCGGGGACCCAGCATTTT. This codes for CASSQGTPGTQHF.

This clone came up once. CDR3 region: CASSLGPGRGAEAFF. CDR3 DNA sequence: TGTGCCAGCAGCTTAGGCCCAGGGCGGGGCGCTGAAGCTTTCTTT. This sequence joins TRBV7-8 and TRBJ1-1; possible D gene TRBD1, 5 bases. The germline V and J ends were trimmed by 1 base and 6 bases, with 15 bases remaining between them. Per germline, CDR1 SGHVS and CDR2 FQNEAQ. The CDR3 covers 15 residues.

This sequence joins TRBV30 and TRBJ2-7; 7 bases align to TRBD2. Germline loops: CDR1 GTSNPN, CDR2 SVGIG (reference sequence). The CDR3 is 14 amino acids. Unmatched junction bases numbered 7, after V lost 2 bases and J lost 3 bases. CDR3 bases: TGTGCCTGGAGTAGTGGCGGGGGATACTACGAGCAGTACTTC. Translating gives CAWSSGGGYYEQYF.

This clone appeared a single time. The chain links TRBV5-1 to TRBJ2-1; D call uncertain. Germline lookup yields CDR1 SGHRS and CDR2 YFSETQ. Trimming removed 4 bases from V and 6 bases from J, with 20 bases in between. This CDR3 region has 16 residues. The CDR3 reads CASSVTTTHSSNEQFF. CDR3 in DNA: TGCGCCAGCAGCGTTACCACGACGCACAGTAGCAATGAGCAGTTCTTC.

The V call is TRBV7-2, the J call TRBJ2-5; 9 bases map to TRBD2. This CDR3 is 15 amino acids long. Looked up from germline, CDR1 is SGHTA and CDR2 is FQGNSA. V lost 5 bases, J lost 3 bases, and 7 bases stayed unmatched. CDR3 sequence (DNA): TGTGCCAGCAGCCCGATAGCGGGGGTTGAAGAGACCCAGTACTTC. Translating it yields CASSPIAGVEETQYF.

The rearrangement uses TRBV4-3 and TRBJ2-7; 8 bases are a match to TRBD1. The CDR3 sequence is 15 residues long. Germline CDR1 LGHNA, CDR2 YSLEER. V lost 1 base to trimming and J lost 5 bases; unmatched junction nucleotides: 7. This CDR3 is CASSQARTGKNEQYF. In nucleotides, the CDR3 is TGCGCCAGCAGCCAAGCGCGGACAGGGAAGAACGAGCAGTACTTC.

This rearrangement joins TRBV30 to TRBJ2-7, with 7 bases fitting TRBD1. CDR1 GTSNPN and CDR2 SVGIG come from the germline V gene (reference sequence). The V gene end was trimmed by 2 bases and the J gene end by 5 bases; junction bases not matched to a gene: 6. CDR3 length equals 13 residues. CDR3 in DNA: TGTGCCTGGAGTTCGACAGGGATGGACGAGCAGTACTTC. Amino acids: CAWSSTGMDEQYF.

The J gene is TRBJ1-5, the V gene TRBV7-7; D call uncertain. The CDR3 is 12 residues long. Germline V gives CDR1 SSHAT, CDR2 FNYEAQ (reference sequence). The ends were cut back, 4 bases at V and 9 bases at J, with 10 bases in the middle. The CDR3, as DNA: TGTGCCAGCAGCTGGGCAAAAGGGCCCCAGCATTTT. Its translation is CASSWAKGPQHF.

The rearrangement joins TRBV7-8 to TRBJ1-2; TRBD1 aligns across 11 bases. The CDR3 runs 14 residues. Germline lookup yields CDR1 SGHVS and CDR2 FQNEAQ. The junction had 2 bases not matched to a gene; V was cut back by 5 bases and J by 3 bases. The CDR3 loop reads CASSGDRGYYGYTF. CDR3 nucleotides: TGTGCCAGCAGCGGGGACAGGGGGTACTATGGCTACACCTTC. The whole variable domain, remainder taken from reference TRBV7-8 and TRBJ1-2, is GAGVSQSPRYKVAKRGQDVALRCDPISGHVSLFWYQQALGQGPEFLTYFQNEAQLDKSGLPSDRFFAERPEGSVSTLKIQRTQQEDSAVYLCASSGDRGYYGYTFGSGTRLTVV.

The chain couples TRBV3-1 (or the pseudogene TRBV3-2) to TRBJ1-2; D is perhaps TRBD1 (5 bases). The germline V gene encodes CDR1 LGHDT and CDR2 YNNKEL (reference sequence). Between the trimmed V and J ends, which lost 0 bases and 3 bases, there was a span of 8 bases. This CDR3 is built from 14 residues. The CDR3 loop is CASSQDRAHYGYTF. The DNA of the CDR3 is TGTGCCAGCAGCCAAGACAGGGCCCACTATGGCTACACCTTC.

The V gene is TRBV5-1, the J gene TRBJ1-3, with 8 bases fitting TRBD1. V shed 1 base, J shed 4 bases, and the junction held 4 bases outside the gene matches. There are 15 residues in the CDR3. From germline, CDR1 is SGHRS and CDR2 YFSETQ. For the CDR3, the DNA is TGCGCCAGCAGCTTGTCAGGGGGCGAAGGAAACACCATATATTTT. Translating it yields CASSLSGGEGNTIYF.

The V and J genes are TRBV7-9 and TRBJ1-1; 7 bases match TRBD1. This CDR3 has 15 residues. V shed 8 bases, J shed 2 bases, and the junction held 11 bases outside the gene matches. In germline, CDR1 is SEHNR, CDR2 FQNEAQ (reference sequence). Written as DNA, the CDR3 is TGTGCCAGCCTGCCGTACGGGACAGTCAACACTGAAGCTTTCTTT. This gives the protein CASLPYGTVNTEAFF.

The chain uses TRBV6-5 and TRBJ1-1; D possibly corresponds to TRBD1 (5 bases). Between the trimmed V and J ends, which lost 5 bases and 1 base, there was a span of 11 bases. This CDR3 has 14 residues. Germline values: CDR1 MNHEY, CDR2 SVGAGI. This chain's CDR3 is CASSRHGGNTEAFF. The CDR3 DNA reads TGTGCCAGCAGTCGTCACGGGGGGAACACTGAAGCTTTCTTT.

V and J are TRBV19 and TRBJ1-4, with 10 bases matching TRBD1. Germline V gene lookup returns CDR1 LNHDA and CDR2 SQIVND (reference sequence). The V and J ends lost 5 bases and 5 bases, in that order; junction bases with no gene match: 5. CDR3 length: 15 amino acids. CDR3 nucleotides: TGTGCCAGTAGTTTCGACAGGGGGCCAAATGAAAAACTGTTTTTT. Its translation is CASSFDRGPNEKLFF. The complete variable domain, with remaining parts taken from reference TRBV19 and TRBJ1-4, reads DGGITQSPKYLFRKEGQNVTLSCEQNLNHDAMYWYRQDPGQGLRLIYYSQIVNDFQKGDIAEGYSVSREKKESFPLTVTSAQKNPTAFYLCASSFDRGPNEKLFFGSGTQLSVL.

The rearrangement links TRBV18 to TRBJ1-1; a possible D gene is TRBD1 (6 bases). Trimming cost V 2 bases and J 7 bases, with 17 bases left between them. Germline values: CDR1 KGHSH, CDR2 LQKENI. The CDR3 totals 15 residues. The CDR3 coding sequence is TGTGCCAGCTCACCAGGAAGAACATTAGGGGGTGAAGCTTTCTTT. Translated, it gives CASSPGRTLGGEAFF.

This chain connects TRBV7-9 to TRBJ1-4; 8 nucleotides agree with TRBD1. From germline, CDR1 is SEHNR and CDR2 FQNEAQ (reference sequence). This CDR3 is built from 17 residues. J lost 6 bases, V lost 5 bases, and 14 bases had no gene match. CDR3 amino acids: CASSIDRGAYLDEKLFF. CDR3 nucleotide sequence: TGTGCCAGCAGCATCGACAGGGGCGCTTACCTCGATGAAAAACTGTTTTTT. Filled out from reference TRBV7-9 and TRBJ1-4, the complete variable domain reads DTGVSQNPRHKITKRGQNVTFRCDPISEHNRLYWYRQTLGQGPEFLTYFQNEAQLEKSRLLSDRFSAERPKGSFSTLEIQRTEQGDSAMYLCASSIDRGAYLDEKLFFGSGTQLSVL.

V and J are TRBV5-1 and TRBJ2-1, with 8 bases matching TRBD2. The ends lost 7 bases at V and 8 bases at J; junction bases unmatched: 14. Germline V gene sequence: CDR1 SGHRS, CDR2 YFSETQ. The CDR3 is made up of 15 amino acids. This CDR3 is CASSSAGGLFDEQFF. The CDR3 DNA reads as TGCGCCAGCTCCTCGGCGGGGGGCCTCTTTGATGAGCAGTTCTTC.

Only a few counts were recorded for this clone. The chain couples TRBV7-7 to TRBJ2-2; D gene unclear. CDR3 size: 15 residues. Trimming cost V 1 base and J 6 bases, with 12 bases left between them. In germline, CDR1 is SSHAT, CDR2 FNYEAQ (reference sequence). CDR3 in amino acids: CASSLGLGRSGELFF. The DNA of the CDR3 is TGTGCCAGCAGCTTAGGTTTGGGCAGATCCGGGGAGCTGTTTTTT.

The chain carries TRBV7-6 and TRBJ2-7, with TRBD1 as a possible D gene (6 bases). The V gene's germline CDR1 is SGHVS and CDR2 FNYEAQ. Trimming removed 2 bases at V and 1 base at J, with 9 bases between. The CDR3 has 14 amino acids. DNA for the CDR3: TGTGCCAGCAGCTTACAGGGGCGGTCCTACGAGCAGTACTTC. Its protein product is CASSLQGRSYEQYF.